The clone carrying this T cell receptor beta chain was seen a handful of times. This sample is part of a study of beta chain features in type 1 diabetes. The isolated RNA, all of it, was reverse transcribed, so expressed TCRB transcripts were what got sequenced. This table comes from immunoSEQ multiplex PCR, and its TCRdb copy is limited to in-frame clones, with some not included. The table shows 350,000 to 450,000 clones, with approximately 15% occurring only once. This CDR3 spans 15 amino acids. Germline CDR1 MNHEY, CDR2 SMNVEV (reference sequence). Trimming took off 6 bases at V and 0 bases at J, with 15 bases between the two ends.

The gene calls are TRBV27 and TRBJ2-7, with a tentative D call TRBD1 (7 bases). Sequenced input: naive CD4+ T cells from blood. This TCR came from a man aged 25 to 40 in good health. The chain's CDR3 is CASRLRGAPSYEQYF. DNA for the CDR3: TGTGCCAGCAGACTCAGGGGGGCTCCCTCCTACGAGCAGTACTTC.